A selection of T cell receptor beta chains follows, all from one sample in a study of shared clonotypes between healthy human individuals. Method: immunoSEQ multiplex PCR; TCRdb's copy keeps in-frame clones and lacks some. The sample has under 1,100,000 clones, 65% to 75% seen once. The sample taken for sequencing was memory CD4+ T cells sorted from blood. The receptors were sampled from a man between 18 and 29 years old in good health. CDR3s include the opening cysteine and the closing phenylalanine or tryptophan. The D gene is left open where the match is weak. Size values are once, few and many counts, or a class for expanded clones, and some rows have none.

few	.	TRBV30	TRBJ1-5	CAWSRIGNQPQHF	TGTGCCTGGAGTCGGATCGGCAATCAGCCCCAGCATTTT
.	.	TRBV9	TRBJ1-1	CASSARLLMNTEAFF	TGTGCCAGCAGCGCTCGACTCCTTATGAACACTGAAGCTTTCTTT
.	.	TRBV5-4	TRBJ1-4	CATTRGVGEKLFF	TGTGCCACCACACGGGGAGTAGGCGAAAAACTGTTTTTT
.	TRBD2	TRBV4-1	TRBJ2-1	CASSQALAGGHEQFF	TGCGCCAGCAGCCAAGCACTAGCGGGGGGGCACGAGCAGTTCTTC
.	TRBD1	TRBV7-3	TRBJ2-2	CASSKQGDTGELFF	TGTGCCAGCAGTAAACAGGGGGACACCGGGGAGCTGTTTTTT
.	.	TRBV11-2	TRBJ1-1	CASSSTGSNTEAFF	TGTGCCAGCAGCTCTACAGGATCGAACACTGAAGCTTTCTTT
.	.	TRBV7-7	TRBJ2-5	CASSLEGRVGETQYF	TGTGCTAGCAGCTTAGAAGGCAGGGTGGGTGAGACCCAGTACTTC
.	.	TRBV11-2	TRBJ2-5	CASSLGQTQYF	TGTGCCAGCAGCTTAGGGCAGACCCAGTACTTC
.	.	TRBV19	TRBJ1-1	CASSIDTMNTEAFF	TGTGCCAGTAGTATTGACACCATGAACACTGAAGCTTTCTTT
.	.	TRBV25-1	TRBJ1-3	CASSEGPGAPGGTIYF	TGTGCCAGCAGTGAAGGGCCGGGGGCCCCCGGGGGCACCATATATTTT
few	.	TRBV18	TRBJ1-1	CASSRTENTEAFF	TGTGCCAGCTCACGGACCGAGAACACTGAAGCTTTCTTT
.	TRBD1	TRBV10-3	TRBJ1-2	CARSMGTDYGYTF	TGTGCCCGCTCCATGGGGACAGACTATGGCTACACCTTC
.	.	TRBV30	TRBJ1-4	CAWSPGTSDEKLFF	TGTGCCTGGAGTCCAGGGACCTCGGATGAAAAACTGTTTTTT
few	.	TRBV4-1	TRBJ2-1	CASSQVERGNYNEQFF	TGCGCCAGCAGCCAAGTAGAAAGGGGGAACTACAATGAGCAGTTCTTC
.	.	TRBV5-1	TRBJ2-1	CASSSGPGYNEQFF	TGCGCCAGCAGCTCAGGCCCGGGTTACAATGAGCAGTTCTTC
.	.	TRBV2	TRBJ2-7	CASSAQGFSYEQYF	TGTGCCAGCAGTGCCCAGGGGTTCTCCTACGAGCAGTACTTC
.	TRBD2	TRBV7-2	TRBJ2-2	CASSLSSGRGNTGELFF	TGTGCCAGCAGCTTAAGTAGCGGGAGAGGGAACACCGGGGAGCTGTTTTTT
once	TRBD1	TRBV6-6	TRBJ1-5	CASSLFGQGGNRPQHF	TGTGCCAGCAGCCTTTTCGGACAGGGTGGAAATAGGCCCCAGCATTTT
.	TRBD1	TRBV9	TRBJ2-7	CASTPGQGVLYEQYF	TGTGCCAGCACCCCAGGACAGGGGGTTCTCTACGAGCAGTACTTC
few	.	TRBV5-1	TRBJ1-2	CASSLGQLTGYTF	TGCGCCAGCAGCTTGGGTCAGCTTACAGGCTACACCTTC
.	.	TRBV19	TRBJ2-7	CASSMKVEQYF	TGTGCCAGTAGTATGAAGGTCGAGCAGTACTTC
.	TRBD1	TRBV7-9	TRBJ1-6	CASSLQGAGSPLHF	TGTGCCAGCAGCTTACAGGGGGCAGGTTCACCCCTCCACTTT
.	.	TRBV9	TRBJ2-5	CASSVGLSSLGETQYF	TGTGCCAGCAGCGTAGGTCTCTCGAGCTTGGGAGAGACCCAGTACTTC
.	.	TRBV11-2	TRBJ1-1	CASSQGSGRTEAFF	TGTGCCAGCAGCCAAGGGTCGGGGCGGACTGAAGCTTTCTTT
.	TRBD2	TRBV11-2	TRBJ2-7	CASSPASGFYEQYF	TGTGCCAGCAGCCCAGCTAGCGGATTCTACGAGCAGTACTTC
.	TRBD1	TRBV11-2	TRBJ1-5	CASSLGEWGTVSNQPQHF	TGTGCCAGCAGCTTAGGGGAGTGGGGGACAGTCAGCAATCAGCCCCAGCATTTT
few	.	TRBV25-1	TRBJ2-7	CASSHPGSYEQYF	TGTGCCAGCAGTCACCCAGGGTCCTACGAGCAGTACTTC
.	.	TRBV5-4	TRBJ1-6	CASSLGLISNSPLHF	TGTGCCAGCAGCTTAGGGTTAATTTCGAATTCACCCCTCCACTTT
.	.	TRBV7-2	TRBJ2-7	CASSSLYRGPYEQYF	TGTGCCAGCAGCTCCTTATATAGGGGCCCCTACGAGCAGTACTTC
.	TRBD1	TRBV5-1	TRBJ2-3	CASSLVGTGSTDTQYF	TGCGCCAGCAGCTTGGTTGGGACAGGGAGCACAGATACGCAGTATTTT
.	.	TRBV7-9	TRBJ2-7	CASSRPAGRNYEQYF	TGTGCCAGCAGCCGACCCGCCGGCAGAAACTACGAGCAGTACTTC
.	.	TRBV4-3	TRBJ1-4	CASSYAGEANEKLFF	TGCGCCAGCAGCTACGCGGGGGAGGCTAATGAAAAACTGTTTTTT
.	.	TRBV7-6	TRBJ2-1	CASSLGPLYNEQFF	TGTGCCAGCAGCCTAGGGCCTTTATACAATGAGCAGTTCTTC
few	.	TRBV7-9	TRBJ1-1	CASSFLDEAFF	TGTGCCAGCAGCTTCTTGGACGAAGCTTTCTTT
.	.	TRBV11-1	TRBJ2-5	CASSKGHEETQYF	TGTGCCAGCAGCAAAGGACATGAAGAGACCCAGTACTTC
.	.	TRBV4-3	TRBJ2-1	CASSPPEGVIPYNEQFF	TGCGCCAGCAGCCCTCCGGAGGGGGTAATCCCCTACAATGAGCAGTTCTTC
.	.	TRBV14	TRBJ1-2	CASSQSAGLRGGYTF	TGTGCCAGCAGCCAATCCGCAGGGTTGCGGGGGGGCTACACCTTC
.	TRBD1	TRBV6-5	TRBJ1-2	CASSLTGGESYGYTF	TGTGCCAGCAGTCTAACAGGGGGAGAAAGCTATGGCTACACCTTC
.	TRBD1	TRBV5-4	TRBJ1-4	CASSLNPRQGALEKLFF	TGTGCCAGCAGCTTAAATCCACGACAGGGGGCGCTGGAAAAACTGTTTTTT
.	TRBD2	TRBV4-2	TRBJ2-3	CASSQGGGAMGTDTQYF	TGTGCCAGCAGCCAAGGCGGGGGGGCCATGGGTACAGATACGCAGTATTTT
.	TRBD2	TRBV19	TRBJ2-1	CASSMGGRKYEQFF	TGTGCCAGTAGTATGGGCGGGAGGAAGTATGAGCAGTTCTTC
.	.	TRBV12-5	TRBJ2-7	CASGSYPGSYEQYF	TGTGCTAGTGGTTCCTATCCAGGGTCCTACGAGCAGTACTTC
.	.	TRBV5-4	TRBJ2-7	CASSGQGANYEQYF	TGTGCCAGCAGTGGGCAGGGCGCCAACTACGAGCAGTACTTC
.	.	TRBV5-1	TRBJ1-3	CASSQDPGAAGNTIYF	TGCGCCAGCAGCCAGGATCCGGGAGCCGCCGGAAACACCATATATTTT
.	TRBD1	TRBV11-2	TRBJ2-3	CASSFGTGGAGHTQYF	TGTGCCAGCAGCTTTGGGACAGGGGGCGCGGGTCATACGCAGTATTTT
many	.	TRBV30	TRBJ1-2	CAWSTTLPYGYTF	TGTGCCTGGAGTACCACCCTTCCCTATGGCTACACCTTC
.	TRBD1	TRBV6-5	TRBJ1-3	CASRPQGDGGNTIYF	TGTGCCAGCAGGCCACAGGGGGATGGCGGAAACACCATATATTTT
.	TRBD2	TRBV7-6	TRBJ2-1	CASSPSRLAGGTEQFF	TGTGCCAGCAGTCCCAGCAGACTAGCGGGAGGTACCGAGCAGTTCTTC
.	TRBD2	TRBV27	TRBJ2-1	CASSPRTSGNNEQFF	TGTGCCAGCAGTCCTAGGACTAGCGGGAACAATGAGCAGTTCTTC
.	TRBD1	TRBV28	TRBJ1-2	CASSLTGWGQEHGYTF	TGTGCCAGCAGTTTAACAGGTTGGGGACAGGAACACGGCTACACCTTC
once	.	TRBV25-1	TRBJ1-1	CASSEYMGETEAFF	TGTGCCAGCAGTGAATATATGGGGGAAACTGAAGCTTTCTTT
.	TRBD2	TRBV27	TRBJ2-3	CASSLRLADTDTQYF	TGTGCCAGCAGTTTGAGACTAGCGGATACAGATACGCAGTATTTT
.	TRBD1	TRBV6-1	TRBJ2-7	CASSEDREISEQYF	TGTGCCAGCAGCGAGGACAGGGAAATAAGCGAGCAGTACTTC
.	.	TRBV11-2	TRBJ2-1	CASSLGSSYNEQFF	TGTGCCAGCAGCTTAGGGAGCTCCTACAATGAGCAGTTCTTC